This T cell receptor beta chain was sequenced during a study of low-dose radiotherapy and immunotherapy resistance in tumors. Across the whole study: Each fraction given to Cohort 2 every two weeks delivered 1 Gy, and the total reached 13 Gy over 26 weeks.

TRAV- and TRBV-specific primers primed first-strand cDNA, covering alpha and beta chains. TCRs were amplified for 15 to 20 PCR cycles with a constant-region primer and V-primer adapter. TCRdb reprocessed the reads with MiXCR, giving one entry per CDR3 protein. The sample includes roughly 40,000 distinct CDR3 sequences, less than 30% seen only once; the top ten take roughly a tenth. Described time point: after trial treatment. Treatment: LDRT plus nivolumab, ipilimumab, low-dose cyclophosphamide and aspirin (RACIN trial). Donors were treated with nivolumab, ipilimumab, aspirin, and low-dose cyclophosphamide and radiotherapy. The V gene lost 0 bases and the J gene lost 4 bases, with 5 bases spanning the gap. The CDR3 sequence is 13 residues long. Germline V gene data show CDR1 as SGHRS and CDR2 as YFSETQ. This clonotype was seen repeatedly, ten times or more.

The source material was PBMCs, sampled after low-dose radiotherapy plus immunotherapy. V and J are TRBV5-1 and TRBJ1-5, with D unclear. This clonotype was obtained from a male donor with prostate cancer. The CDR3 spells CASSLDGNQPQHF. The CDR3 DNA reads TGCGCCAGCAGCTTGGACGGGAATCAGCCCCAGCATTTT.